Following are 31 T cell receptor beta chains from one sample sequenced in a study of cytomegalovirus exposure and HLA in healthy donors (dated by TCRdb to the late 2010s). The library was prepared using the immunoSEQ multiplex PCR assay. A mixture of 60 forward primers for TCR Vbeta segments and 13 reverse primers for TCR Jbeta segments was used in the multiplex PCR. TCRdb obtained this table from immuneACCESS and retained in-frame rearrangements with V and J assigned. These tables miss some clones; where compared with another copy, unresolved V genes account for less than half of the shortfall, and the remainder is unexplained. The sample has under 150,000 clones on record, about 80% of them singletons. The top ten clonotypes cover under 4.5% of the sample. Sequenced: PBMCs. These TCRs come from a woman between 35 and 50 years old in good health and CMV-seronegative.

The V gene is TRBV13, the J gene TRBJ2-7; 10 bases align to TRBD2. This CDR3 has 19 amino acids. Germline assignment: CDR1 PRHDT and CDR2 FYEKMQ (reference sequence). J was trimmed by 0 bases and V by 1 base; bases with no gene match: 12. CDR3 loop: CASSLETPGLASLSYEQYF. The CDR3 bases are TGTGCCAGCAGCTTAGAAACGCCGGGACTAGCGAGCCTCTCCTACGAGCAGTACTTC.

The chain recombines TRBV5-5 with TRBJ2-7; maybe TRBD1 (5 bases). Germline V CDR1 and CDR2: SGHKS, YYEKEE (reference sequence). The length of the CDR3 is 13 residues. V gave up 0 bases and J gave up 6 bases, with 10 bases separating them. Here the CDR3 reads CASSLAARGEQYF. The CDR3, as DNA: TGTGCCAGCAGCTTGGCGGCTAGGGGCGAGCAGTACTTC. Together with reference TRBV5-5 and TRBJ2-7, the CDR3 gives the full variable domain: DAGVTQSPTHLIKTRGQQVTLRCSPISGHKSVSWYQQVLGQGPQFIFQYYEKEERGRGNFPDRFSARQFPNYSSELNVNALLLGDSALYLCASSLAARGEQYFGPGTRLTVT.

V gene TRBV4-3 combines with J gene TRBJ2-1; tentative D call: TRBD2 (7 bases). CDR3 length: 15 residues. Trimming pared 0 bases from V and 10 bases from J, leaving 16 bases between. The germline CDR1 and CDR2 sequences are LGHNA and YSLEER. The CDR3 coding sequence is TGCGCCAGCAGCCAAGACCGGGGGGCCCCGAGGGAGCAGTTCTTC. It specifies CASSQDRGAPREQFF.

V and J are TRBV7-2 and TRBJ2-7; weak D call: TRBD2 (7 bases). Germline V gene data show CDR1 as SGHTA and CDR2 as FQGNSA. The CDR3 is 14 amino acids. V was shortened by 5 bases and J by 2 bases, with 13 bases between the two germline ends. The CDR3, as DNA: TGTGCCAGCAGCAGCGGGACATTCCCCTACGAGCAGTACTTC. Translation gives CASSSGTFPYEQYF.

This clone came up a few times. The genes are TRBV19 and TRBJ1-1; D is possibly TRBD1 (5 bases). CDR3 length: 12 amino acids. V gave up 5 bases and J gave up 5 bases, with 9 bases separating them. Per germline, CDR1 LNHDA and CDR2 SQIVND (reference sequence). CDR3 residues: CASSPGRTEAFF. In DNA form, the CDR3 reads TGTGCCAGTAGTCCAGGGAGGACTGAAGCTTTCTTT.

This rearrangement joins TRBV9 to TRBJ2-1; perhaps TRBD2 as D (6 bases). The CDR3 is 16 amino acids. V lost 0 bases and J 4 bases, leaving 14 bases between the germline ends. Germline assignment: CDR1 SGDLS and CDR2 YYNGEE. The CDR3 here is CASSVDGTSFYNEQFF. DNA of the CDR3: TGTGCCAGCAGCGTAGATGGGACTTCCTTTTACAATGAGCAGTTCTTC.

Details on this clone: The junction shows a germline mismatch at one end, possibly a read error. The V and J genes are TRBV9 and TRBJ2-1; unclear D gene. CDR3 length: 13 residues. CDR1 is SGDLS and CDR2 is YYNGEE in the germline V gene. For the CDR3, the DNA is TGTGCCAGCAGCGTAGTGAACTACGATGAGCAGTTCTTC. It translates to CASSVVNYDEQFF.

The chain carries TRBV5-6 and TRBJ2-7, with 8 bases identical to TRBD1. Germline V lookup: CDR1 SGHDT, CDR2 YYEEEE. V shed 2 bases, J shed 0 bases, and the junction held 7 bases outside the gene matches. This CDR3 region has 16 residues. CDR3 DNA sequence: TGTGCCAGCAGCTTTGGACAGGGTTCCCTCTCCTACGAGCAGTACTTC. It translates to CASSFGQGSLSYEQYF.

As to this clone: At one boundary the junction diverges from the germline segment, which might be a read error. The J gene is TRBJ1-4, the V gene TRBV19; TRBD1 is a possible D gene (5 bases). The CDR3 has 14 residues. Germline CDR1 and CDR2: LNHDA and SQIVND (reference sequence). In nucleotides, the CDR3 is TGTGCCAGTGGTATCAAGGGGATTGGAGAAAAACTGTTTTTT. This sequence encodes CASGIKGIGEKLFF.

The chain uses TRBV14 and TRBJ2-7; 7 bases agree with TRBD1. The CDR3 is 15 amino acids. Losses at the gene ends were 4 bases for V and 0 bases for J; bases not matched to a gene: 6. Germline V gene data show CDR1 as SGHDN and CDR2 as FVKESK. CDR3 sequence reads: CASSLKTGSSYEQYF. The CDR3 region has the DNA TGTGCCAGCAGCCTAAAGACAGGGAGCTCCTACGAGCAGTACTTC.

This chain links TRBV14 with TRBJ1-1; 9 nucleotides match TRBD1. The CDR3 is 20 amino acids. V trimming: 0 bases; J trimming: 0 bases; junction bases outside the gene matches: 14. Germline V CDR1 and CDR2: SGHDN, FVKESK. CDR3 sequence reads: CASSQDHYVQGALMNTEAFF. CDR3 nucleotides: TGTGCCAGCAGCCAAGATCATTATGTACAGGGGGCCCTCATGAACACTGAAGCTTTCTTT.

This clone has a single count. The V gene is TRBV7-9, the J gene TRBJ1-2; 12 nucleotides agree with TRBD1. CDR3 length: 14 amino acids. CDR1 and CDR2 (germline): SEHNR, FQNEAQ (reference sequence). Trimming cost V 5 bases and J 7 bases; bases outside gene matches: 5. CDR3 nucleotides: TGTGCCAGCAGCCTTGGGACAGGGGGCTTTGGCTACACCTTC. It yields the protein CASSLGTGGFGYTF.

V gene TRBV5-1 combines with J gene TRBJ2-1, with 7 bases identical to TRBD2. The CDR3 consists of 14 residues. Germline V lookup: CDR1 SGHRS, CDR2 YFSETQ. Unmatched junction bases numbered 7, after V lost 4 bases and J lost 6 bases. The CDR3 DNA reads as TGCGCCAGCAGCCGTCAGACTAGCTCCAATGAGCAGTTCTTC. Protein sequence: CASSRQTSSNEQFF.

This CDR3 is CASSLVAAGDEQYF. CDR3 nucleotides: TGTGCCAGCAGCTTAGTCGCGGCGGGAGACGAGCAGTACTTC. This chain uses TRBV7-2 with TRBJ2-7, with 7 bases aligning to TRBD2. Germline V CDR1 and CDR2: SGHTA, FQGNSA. The V and J ends lost 1 base and 5 bases, in that order; junction bases with no gene match: 5. This CDR3 is 14 amino acids long.

V is TRBV5-1 and J is TRBJ2-7, with 7 nucleotides matching TRBD2. The CDR3 length is 15 residues. Germline lookup yields CDR1 SGHRS and CDR2 YFSETQ. V gave up 0 bases and J gave up 3 bases; unmatched junction bases: 6. The CDR3 nucleotides are TGCGCCAGCAGCTTGGCGGCGGGAGCACTCTACGAGCAGTACTTC. It yields the protein CASSLAAGALYEQYF.

The V call is TRBV5-1, the J call TRBJ2-7, with TRBD2 matching over 7 bases. Germline assignment: CDR1 SGHRS and CDR2 YFSETQ. Unmatched junction bases numbered 14, after V lost 4 bases and J lost 1 base. The CDR3 sequence is 17 residues long. The CDR3 loop reads CASSPRLAAIASYEQYF. DNA for the CDR3: TGCGCCAGCAGCCCCAGACTAGCAGCCATCGCTTCCTACGAGCAGTACTTC.

DNA of the CDR3: TGTGCCAGCAGCCAAACGACTAGCGGCTCCTACAATGAGCAGTTCTTC. It codes for CASSQTTSGSYNEQFF. The rearrangement links TRBV4-2 to TRBJ2-1, with TRBD2 matching 9 bases. The length of the CDR3 is 16 residues. With V trimmed by 2 bases and J by 0 bases, 2 bases remained unmatched. The V gene's germline CDR1 is LGHNA and CDR2 YNFKEQ.

The rearrangement joins TRBV7-2 to TRBJ2-1, with 9 bases lining up with TRBD2. CDR3 size: 19 residues. Germline CDR1 and CDR2: SGHTA and FQGNSA. V shed 2 bases, J shed 6 bases, and the junction held 17 bases outside the gene matches. CDR3 amino acids: CASSLFSGRSGRLGNEQFF. The CDR3 region has the DNA TGTGCCAGCAGCTTATTTAGCGGGAGATCCGGGAGGTTGGGCAATGAGCAGTTCTTC.

The CDR3 here is CASKKTSTDTQYF. The CDR3 nucleotides read TGTGCCAGCAAAAAGACTAGCACAGATACGCAGTATTTT. The genes are TRBV2 and TRBJ2-3; D is ambiguous. CDR3 length equals 13 residues. Germline V gene sequence: CDR1 SNHLY, CDR2 FYNNEI. V lost 7 bases, J lost 0 bases, and 8 bases lay in between.

V is TRBV7-2 and J is TRBJ1-2; D is perhaps TRBD1 (6 bases). This CDR3 is built from 14 residues. CDR1 is SGHTA and CDR2 is FQGNSA in the germline V gene. V lost 0 bases, J lost 4 bases, and 9 bases lay in between. The CDR3 sequence: CASSLAGATYGYTF. CDR3 in DNA: TGTGCCAGCAGCTTAGCGGGGGCTACCTATGGCTACACCTTC.

The chain has TRBV7-2 and TRBJ2-3, with TRBD2 matching over 8 bases. CDR1 is SGHTA and CDR2 is FQGNSA in the germline V gene. The V gene end was trimmed by 5 bases and the J gene end by 2 bases; junction bases not matched to a gene: 15. CDR3 length equals 18 residues. The CDR3 DNA is TGTGCCAGCAGCGACCGGGGGGGGTCTAGCCCTGTCACAGATACGCAGTATTTT. Translated, it gives CASSDRGGSSPVTDTQYF.

In this sample, this clone turned up once. The CDR3 here is CASSLERIFQNTIYF. Here the CDR3 DNA reads TGTGCCAGCAGCTTAGAGCGGATATTTCAAAACACCATATATTTT. The chain joins TRBV11-2 to TRBJ1-3; no clear D. The CDR3 is 15 residues long. The V gene's germline CDR1 is SGHAT and CDR2 FQNNGV. Trimming took 0 bases from V and 6 from J, leaving 12 bases between them.

This clone was seen just once. The rearrangement joins TRBV5-1 to TRBJ1-1, with a weak D call TRBD1 (6 bases). The CDR3 is made up of 14 amino acids. The ends were cut back, 2 bases at V and 5 bases at J, with 13 bases in the middle. The germline V gene encodes CDR1 SGHRS and CDR2 YFSETQ. CDR3 amino acids: CASSFQGYGTEAFF. The CDR3 DNA reads TGCGCCAGCAGCTTTCAGGGGTATGGAACTGAAGCTTTCTTT.

This clone showed up just a few times. The chain combines TRBV19 with TRBJ1-4; D is unclear. The V end lost 8 bases, the J end lost 10 bases, and 17 bases lay between the germline ends. The CDR3 runs to 13 residues. CDR1 is LNHDA, CDR2 SQIVND, per germline (reference sequence). CDR3 residues: CASEDGGQAKLFF. CDR3 coding DNA: TGTGCCAGTGAAGACGGAGGTCAGGCAAAACTGTTTTTT.

The chain is built from TRBV6-1 and TRBJ1-3; possibly TRBD1 for D (5 bases). This CDR3 comprises 13 residues. CDR1 and CDR2 from the germline V gene are MNHNS and SASEGT. V was shortened by 4 bases and J by 4 bases, with 8 bases between the two germline ends. CDR3: CASSARVGNTIYF. CDR3 DNA: TGTGCCAGCAGTGCCAGGGTCGGAAACACCATATATTTT.

This clone was counted only a few times. V usage is TRBV7-9 and J usage is TRBJ2-2; no definite D call. The CDR3 sequence is 14 residues long. Germline CDR1 is SEHNR and CDR2 is FQNEAQ (reference sequence). The V end was cut by 5 bases, the J end by 5 bases, with 12 bases between. CDR3 nucleotide sequence: TGTGCCAGCAGCCCGAGCGCTTGGACCGGGGAGCTGTTTTTT. It is translated as CASSPSAWTGELFF.

The chain recombines TRBV28 with TRBJ2-7; 7 nucleotides agree with TRBD2. Germline V gives CDR1 MDHEN, CDR2 SYDVKM. The CDR3 spans 15 residues. With V trimmed by 2 bases and J by 0 bases, 4 bases remained unmatched. DNA of the CDR3: TGTGCCAGCAGTTTACCTGGCGGGAGCTCCTACGAGCAGTACTTC. Its protein product is CASSLPGGSSYEQYF. Variable domain in full (rest from reference TRBV28 and TRBJ2-7): DVKVTQSSRYLVKRTGEKVFLECVQDMDHENMFWYRQDPGLGLRLIYFSYDVKMKEKGDIPEGYSVSREKKERFSLILESASTNQTSMYLCASSLPGGSSYEQYFGPGTRLTVT.

The chain is built from TRBV13 and TRBJ2-7; D is unresolved. Germline assignment: CDR1 PRHDT and CDR2 FYEKMQ (reference sequence). This CDR3 spans 12 amino acids. V was trimmed by 5 bases and J by 6 bases, leaving 11 bases between them. DNA for the CDR3: TGTGCCAGCAGCCAATCCTACGCCGAGCAGTACTTC. Protein sequence: CASSQSYAEQYF.

The chain couples TRBV15 to TRBJ2-3; possibly TRBD2 for D (5 bases). V was trimmed by 8 bases and J by 1 base, leaving 13 bases between them. This CDR3 region has 14 residues. Germline-derived CDR1 and CDR2 are LNHNV and YYDKDF (reference sequence). CDR3 nucleotide sequence: TGTGCCACCCGGAAAGAGGGTGGCACAGATACGCAGTATTTT. Residues: CATRKEGGTDTQYF.

The rearrangement joins TRBV5-6 to TRBJ2-7, with 9 positions matching TRBD1. This CDR3 is 16 amino acids long. CDR1 SGHDT and CDR2 YYEEEE come from the germline V gene. Germline trimming cut 2 bases from V and 6 bases from J; bases unmatched to any gene: 12. The CDR3 DNA follows: TGTGCCAGCAGCTTTTTTCCGGGACAGGGAGTCGGCGAGCAGTACTTC. Translating gives CASSFFPGQGVGEQYF.

This chain uses TRBV6-1 with TRBJ2-3; 8 nucleotides line up with TRBD2. CDR1 MNHNS and CDR2 SASEGT come from the germline V gene. J gave up 2 bases and V 1 base, and 11 bases lay outside the gene matches. The CDR3 runs to 18 residues. The CDR3 region is CASSEGSGAGEPTDTQYF. Here the CDR3 DNA reads TGTGCCAGCAGTGAAGGTTCAGGAGCGGGAGAGCCCACAGATACGCAGTATTTT.